These 10 T cell receptor beta chains were all obtained from the same sample, sequenced in a study of CD8 T cells in ankylosing spondylitis (dated by TCRdb to 2016 to 2017). The method was 5' RACE. The sequencing machine was an Illumina HiSeq 2500. Through fastp at Q25 and MiXCR, TCRdb rebuilt clones from the public reads, retaining in-frame beta chains. For every CDR3 protein sequence, its rows merge into one entry that carries the most common genes and DNA. This sample lists around 150,000 distinct CDR3 sequences; 7.3% were detected once. The ten largest clones represent over 10% of the sample. Sequencing input: blood, either unsorted or a sorted T cell fraction (not recorded which). Receptors originate from a female donor with ankylosing spondylitis or in good health (not recorded which).

This clonotype appeared many times. J is TRBJ2-1 and V is TRBV5-1; TRBD2 aligns across 14 bases. The trim removed 3 bases at V and 5 bases at J, leaving 10 bases unmatched. The CDR3 is made up of 18 amino acids. Germline CDR1 and CDR2: SGHRS and YFSETQ. As DNA, the CDR3 is TGCGCCAGCAGCTATAGGACTAGCGGGGGGAAGAGAGACAATGAGCAGTTCTTC. Translating gives CASSYRTSGGKRDNEQFF.

V usage is TRBV29-1 and J usage is TRBJ1-6; 7 nucleotides agree with TRBD1. Looked up from germline, CDR1 is SQVTM and CDR2 is ANQGSEA. CDR3 length: 13 residues. The junction had 0 bases not matched to a gene; V was cut back by 4 bases and J by 3 bases. The chain's CDR3 is CSVGDSYNSPLHF. CDR3 sequence (DNA): TGCAGCGTTGGGGACAGCTATAATTCACCCCTCCACTTT.

This clonotype appeared a few times. The chain links TRBV5-1 to TRBJ2-2; TRBD2 matches 15 bases. Germline V gene lookup returns CDR1 SGHRS and CDR2 YFSETQ. Trimming cost V 3 bases and J 0 bases; bases outside gene matches: 3. The CDR3 consists of 18 residues. The CDR3 nucleotides are TGCGCCAGCAGCTCGGGACTAGCGGGGGGCACGAACACCGGGGAGCTGTTTTTT. As protein: CASSSGLAGGTNTGELFF.

In this sample, this clonotype turned up many times. The chain has TRBV6-2 or TRBV6-3 and TRBJ1-2, with D maybe TRBD1 (5 bases). The CDR3 runs 13 residues. V lost 4 bases and J lost 2, with 8 bases in between. CDR1 MNHEY and CDR2 SVGEGT come from the germline V gene. The CDR3 is CASSLGENYGYTF. The CDR3 coding sequence is TGTGCCAGCAGTTTGGGGGAGAACTATGGCTACACCTTC.

This clonotype was observed many times. The chain couples TRBV4-1 to TRBJ1-4; tentatively, D is TRBD1 (5 bases). Germline V gene lookup returns CDR1 MGHRA and CDR2 YSYEKL. V gave up 3 bases and J gave up 3 bases, with 11 bases separating them. CDR3 length: 15 amino acids. The CDR3 bases are TGCGCCAGCAGCCACCCCAGGGCCTCTAATGAAAAACTGTTTTTT. As protein: CASSHPRASNEKLFF.

In its sample, this clonotype was seen many times. V and J are TRBV7-2 and TRBJ2-3, with D maybe TRBD2 (5 bases). Germline assignment: CDR1 SGHTA and CDR2 FQGNSA. V lost 5 bases, J lost 2 bases, and 14 bases lay in between. The CDR3 has 15 amino acids. CDR3 bases: TGTGCCAGCAGCCCTAGCCCGGCCCCCACAGATACGCAGTATTTT. Its protein product is CASSPSPAPTDTQYF.

This clonotype has only one observation. Being one base from a much bigger clone, this may be a read error. The V and J genes are TRBV7-9 and TRBJ1-6; TRBD1 might be the D (5 bases). The V gene's germline CDR1 is SEHNR and CDR2 FQNEAQ (reference sequence). Between the trimmed V and J ends, which lost 5 bases and 9 bases, there was a span of 14 bases. There are 14 residues in the CDR3. The CDR3 DNA sequence: TGTGCCAGCAGCCGACAGCCTTCTAGTTCACCCCTCCACTTT. Its translation: CASSRQPSSSPLHF.

V gene TRBV7-2 combines with J gene TRBJ1-2; D is unresolved. Germline CDR1 and CDR2: SGHTA and FQGNSA. The CDR3 is made up of 11 amino acids. Trimming pared 5 bases from V and 3 bases from J, leaving 4 bases between. For the CDR3, the DNA is TGTGCCAGCAGCAAATACTATGGCTACACCTTC. It yields the protein CASSKYYGYTF.

This clonotype came up many times. The chain combines TRBV3-1 with TRBJ2-5, with D uncertain. The CDR3 has 14 amino acids. V lost 3 bases to trimming and J lost 2 bases, with 10 bases between them. Germline V gene data show CDR1 as LGHDT and CDR2 as YNNKEL (reference sequence). CDR3 sequence: CASSQQIAQETQYF. The CDR3 region has the DNA TGTGCCAGCAGCCAGCAGATTGCTCAAGAGACCCAGTACTTC.

Ten or more counts support this clonotype. The chain is built from TRBV3-1 and TRBJ2-3; TRBD2 aligns across 9 bases. Germline V lookup: CDR1 LGHDT, CDR2 YNNKEL (reference sequence). CDR3 length: 15 residues. V lost 4 bases to trimming and J lost 6 bases; unmatched junction nucleotides: 8. The CDR3: CASSLSAGGTDTQYF. The CDR3 bases are TGTGCCAGCAGCCTCTCCGCGGGGGGGACGGATACGCAGTATTTT.